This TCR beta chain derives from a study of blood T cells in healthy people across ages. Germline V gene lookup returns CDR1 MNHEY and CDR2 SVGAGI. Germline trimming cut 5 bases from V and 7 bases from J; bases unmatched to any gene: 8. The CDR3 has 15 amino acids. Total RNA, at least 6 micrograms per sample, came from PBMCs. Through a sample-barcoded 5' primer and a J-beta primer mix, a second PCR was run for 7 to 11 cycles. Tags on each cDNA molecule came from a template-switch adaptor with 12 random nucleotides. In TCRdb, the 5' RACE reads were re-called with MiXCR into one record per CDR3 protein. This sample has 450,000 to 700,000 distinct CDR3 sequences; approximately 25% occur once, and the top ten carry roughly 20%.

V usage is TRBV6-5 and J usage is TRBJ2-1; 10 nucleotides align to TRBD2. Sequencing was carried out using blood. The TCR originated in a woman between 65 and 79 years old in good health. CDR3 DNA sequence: TGTGCCAGCAGTGTAGCGGGAGGACTGGAAAATGAGCAGTTCTTC. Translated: CASSVAGGLENEQFF.